This T cell receptor (beta chain) emerged from a study of blood T cell repertoires in COVID-19. Sequenced by immunoSEQ multiplex PCR; TCRdb stores in-frame clones only, minus some. The sample lists about 260,000 clones; about nine tenths were seen once. Germline V CDR1 and CDR2: LNHDA, SQIVND (reference sequence). V shed 7 bases and J shed 3 bases, with 12 bases lying between them. This CDR3 region has 14 residues. Sequenced material: peripheral blood. The V gene is TRBV19, the J gene TRBJ1-4; D is unresolved. The clonotype originates from a man between 60 and 70 years old who had recovered from COVID-19. In DNA, the CDR3 is TGTGCCAGTAACCTACCCGGGGCTAATGAAAAACTGTTTTTT. Translating gives CASNLPGANEKLFF.